Listed here are 9 T cell receptor beta chains from one sample, sequenced in a study of cytomegalovirus exposure and HLA in healthy donors. Primers for the PCR totalled 60 Vbeta and 13 Jbeta. TCRdb's table, derived via immunoSEQ multiplex PCR, lists solely in-frame clones and lacks some. The repertoire holds 54,000 or so clones, with about 50% as singletons. The sample taken for sequencing was PBMCs. The receptors were sampled from a human donor in good health.

This clone was seen more than once but under ten times. The chain uses TRBV5-6 and TRBJ2-2; 7 bases are shared with TRBD1. The CDR3 spans 16 residues. With V trimmed by 4 bases and J by 3 bases, 9 bases remained unmatched. Looked up from germline, CDR1 is SGHDT and CDR2 is YYEEEE. The CDR3 sequence: CASSPGYGTDTGELFF. As DNA, the CDR3 is TGTGCCAGCAGCCCGGGGTACGGGACAGACACCGGGGAGCTGTTTTTT.

This clone was counted only a few times. This sequence joins TRBV29-1 and TRBJ2-3; 11 positions agree with TRBD1. The V and J ends lost 0 bases and 2 bases, in that order; junction bases with no gene match: 4. CDR3 size: 16 residues. Germline V gene lookup returns CDR1 SQVTM and CDR2 ANQGSEA. CDR3 sequence (DNA): TGCAGCGTTGAAGACCCGGACAGGGGGCACACAGATACGCAGTATTTT. Encoded protein: CSVEDPDRGHTDTQYF.

This clone has a single count. This chain uses TRBV6-1 with TRBJ2-1; 8 nucleotides match TRBD1. The J segment lost 8 bases and the V segment lost 5 bases, leaving 8 bases of the junction unmatched. Germline V CDR1 and CDR2: MNHNS, SASEGT. CDR3 length: 14 residues. The DNA of the CDR3 is TGTGCCAGCAGTTCCCCGGGACAGGTCCATGAGCAGTTCTTC. Protein sequence: CASSSPGQVHEQFF.

The chain uses TRBV10-3 and TRBJ1-1, with D perhaps TRBD1 (5 bases). The CDR3 has 15 residues. Germline V gives CDR1 ENHRY, CDR2 SYGVKD. The V end was cut by 3 bases, the J end by 4 bases, with 15 bases between. In nucleotides, the CDR3 is TGTGCCATCAGTGATCAGGGTAGGTCGGCCACTGAAGCTTTCTTT. Residues: CAISDQGRSATEAFF.

V and J are TRBV6-6 and TRBJ2-5; 7 positions agree with TRBD1. Looked up from germline, CDR1 is MNHNY and CDR2 is SVGAGI (reference sequence). Trimming at V came to 6 bases and at J to 1 base, leaving 2 bases not matched to a gene. This CDR3 contains 13 residues. The DNA of the CDR3 is TGTGCCAGCAGAACAGGGGCCCAAGAGACCCAGTACTTC. Its translation: CASRTGAQETQYF.

There are many counts of this clone. The V call is TRBV29-1, the J call TRBJ1-1; D perhaps matches TRBD1 (6 bases). This CDR3 has 13 residues. Germline assignment: CDR1 SQVTM and CDR2 ANQGSEA. Trimming shortened V by 7 bases and J by 1 base, and 13 bases separated the two germline ends. CDR3 nucleotide sequence: TGCAGCGCTGACAGGCCTGAGAACACTGAAGCTTTCTTT. It yields the protein CSADRPENTEAFF.

V usage is TRBV30 and J usage is TRBJ1-1; D unclear. CDR3 length: 14 residues. Germline V lookup: CDR1 GTSNPN, CDR2 SVGIG (reference sequence). V dropped 1 base and J dropped 1 base, with 10 bases sitting between them. The CDR3 loop reads CAWSDGRSNTEAFF. The CDR3 nucleotides are TGTGCCTGGAGTGATGGCAGGTCGAACACTGAAGCTTTCTTT.

The V call is TRBV5-4, the J call TRBJ2-3; TRBD1 matches 7 bases. This CDR3 has 18 residues. Germline loops: CDR1 SGHNT, CDR2 YYREEE (reference sequence). Trimming at V came to 6 bases and at J to 1 base, leaving 17 bases not matched to a gene. CDR3 DNA sequence: TGTGCCAGCACCAAGCTTATAGGGGGCCAACCTCGCACAGATACGCAGTATTTT. The encoded protein is CASTKLIGGQPRTDTQYF.

V and J are TRBV9 and TRBJ2-7, with TRBD2 matching 8 bases. V dropped 2 bases and J dropped 4; count of bases not matched to a gene: 11. Germline-derived CDR1 and CDR2 are SGDLS and YYNGEE. The CDR3 runs 16 residues. For the CDR3, the DNA is TGTGCCAGCAGCGTTCTCCCGGGACTAGGACTTTACGAGCAGTACTTC. Its translation: CASSVLPGLGLYEQYF.